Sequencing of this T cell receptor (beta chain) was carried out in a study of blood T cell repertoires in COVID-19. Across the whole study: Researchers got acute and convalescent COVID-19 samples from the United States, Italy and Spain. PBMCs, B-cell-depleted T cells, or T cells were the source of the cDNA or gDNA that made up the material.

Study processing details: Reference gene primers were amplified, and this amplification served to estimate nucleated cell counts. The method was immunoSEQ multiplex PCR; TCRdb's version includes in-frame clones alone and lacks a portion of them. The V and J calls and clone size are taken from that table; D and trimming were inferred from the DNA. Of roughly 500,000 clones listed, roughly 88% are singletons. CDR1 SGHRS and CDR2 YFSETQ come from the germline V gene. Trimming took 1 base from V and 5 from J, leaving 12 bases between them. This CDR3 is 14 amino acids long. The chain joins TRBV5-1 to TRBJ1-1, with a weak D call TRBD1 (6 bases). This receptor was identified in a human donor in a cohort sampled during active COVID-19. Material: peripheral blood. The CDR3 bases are TGCGCCAGCAGCTTGAGAGGGGGTGGGACTGAAGCTTTCTTT. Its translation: CASSLRGGGTEAFF.